This TCR beta chain was identified in a study of cytomegalovirus exposure and HLA in healthy donors. General observations from the study: In vitro, three CMV-associated chains proved specific for CMV antigens. Reports indicated that the classifier achieved high specificity and sensitivity in diagnosing cytomegalovirus status.

On this clone: The antigen is unknown.

This CDR3 has 15 amino acids. The germline gives CDR1 KGHSH, CDR2 LQKENI. The V end lost 0 bases, the J end lost 1 base, and 9 bases lay between the germline ends. Sequenced by immunoSEQ multiplex PCR; TCRdb stores in-frame clones only, minus some. The sample includes under 250,000 clones, less than 90% seen only once; the top ten take roughly 5.5%. Sequencing was carried out using PBMCs. The origin of this receptor is a young woman in good health and CMV-seronegative. This chain uses TRBV18 with TRBJ2-5; either TRBD1 or TRBD2 may fit D (6 bases each). The CDR3: CASSPPRGAQETQYF. CDR3 nucleotide sequence: TGTGCCAGCTCACCACCTAGGGGGGCCCAAGAGACCCAGTACTTC.